The 32 T cell receptor beta chains presented below share a single source sample, sequenced in a study of CD8 T cells in ankylosing spondylitis (dated by TCRdb to between 2016 and 2019). Receptor amplification or capture employed 5' RACE. The sequencer was an Illumina HiSeq 2500. In TCRdb, the public reads were trimmed at Q25 with fastp and aligned with MiXCR, with productive beta chains retained. Identical CDR3 proteins give one entry, which carries the most common genes and DNA. Here the sample has about 220,000 distinct CDR3 sequences; 6% to 8% occur a single time. Of the sample, 12% to 15% is held by the ten largest clones. Which antigens these TCRs recognize remains unknown. General study outcomes and caveats: Blood from ankylosing spondylitis patients appeared to be characterized by a TCR beta motif made up of 8 or 9 highly homologous amino acid variants.

Sequencing was performed on blood, either unsorted or a sorted T cell fraction (not recorded which). These receptors were obtained from a male donor with ankylosing spondylitis.

This clonotype was counted many times. The V call is TRBV4-1, the J call TRBJ2-7; D assignment may be TRBD1 or TRBD2 (5 bases each). The ends were cut back, 4 bases at V and 7 bases at J, with 14 bases in the middle. The germline CDR1 and CDR2 sequences are MGHRA and YSYEKL. The CDR3 has 13 residues. In DNA, the CDR3 is TGCGCCAGCAGCCTCGAGGGACCTACAGAGCAGTACTTC. Protein: CASSLEGPTEQYF.

This clonotype appeared many times. The rearrangement links TRBV12-3 or TRBV12-4 to TRBJ2-1; no clear D gene. This CDR3 is 11 amino acids long. V dropped 3 bases and J dropped 7 bases, with 4 bases sitting between them. The CDR3 DNA is TGTGCCAGCAGTTTCGTGAATGAGCAGTTCTTC. Translating gives CASSFVNEQFF.

This clonotype was counted ten times or more. The chain uses TRBV15 and TRBJ1-1; 7 bases map to TRBD1. The CDR3 consists of 13 residues. The germline gives CDR1 LNHNV, CDR2 YYDKDF (reference sequence). The V and J ends lost 5 bases and 4 bases, in that order; junction bases with no gene match: 4. For the CDR3, the DNA is TGTGCCACCAGCGACCGGGACAGCACTGAAGCTTTCTTT. Translating gives CATSDRDSTEAFF.

This clonotype was seen ten or more times. This chain connects TRBV28 to TRBJ1-4; TRBD1 matches at 8 bases. The CDR3 runs 14 residues. After removal of 3 bases from V and 6 bases from J, the junction contained 3 bases not matched to a gene. Germline CDR1 MDHEN, CDR2 SYDVKM. Here the CDR3 reads CASSFQGADEKLFF. The CDR3 nucleotides are TGTGCCAGCAGTTTTCAGGGGGCTGATGAAAAACTGTTTTTT.

This clonotype appeared many times. At one boundary the junction diverges from the germline segment, which might be a read error. The CDR3, as DNA: TGTGCCAGCAGTAACTCTCCGACAGGGAACGGCTACACCTTC. Translated: CASSNSPTGNGYTF. This rearrangement joins TRBV6-5 to TRBJ1-2; 7 bases match TRBD1. The germline gives CDR1 MNHEY, CDR2 SVGAGI. This CDR3 is built from 14 residues.

The rearrangement uses TRBV10-2 and TRBJ2-7; the match to TRBD2 covers 11 bases. CDR3 length: 14 residues. Germline V gene data show CDR1 as WSHSY and CDR2 as SAAADI. With V trimmed by 7 bases and J by 0 bases, 2 bases remained unmatched. The CDR3 is CASKTSGSSYEQYF. CDR3 nucleotide sequence: TGCGCCAGCAAAACTAGCGGGAGCTCCTACGAGCAGTACTTC.

This clonotype was observed at least ten times. The chain carries TRBV4-3 and TRBJ2-3; D could derive from TRBD1 or TRBD2 (5 bases each). Germline V gene sequence: CDR1 LGHNA, CDR2 YSLEER. Trimming removed 5 bases at V and 1 base at J, with 16 bases between. There are 16 residues in the CDR3. The CDR3 sequence is CASSSWGGDGTDTQYF. Here the CDR3 DNA reads TGCGCCAGCAGCTCCTGGGGTGGGGACGGCACAGATACGCAGTATTTT.

This clonotype was observed at least ten times. This chain uses TRBV14 with TRBJ2-1; no definite D call. Between the trimmed V and J ends, which lost 6 bases and 6 bases, there was a span of 12 bases. The CDR3 consists of 13 residues. CDR1 and CDR2 from the germline V gene are SGHDN and FVKESK. Here the CDR3 reads CASRTSLVNEQFF. CDR3 nucleotides: TGTGCCAGCAGGACAAGCCTAGTCAATGAGCAGTTCTTC.

This clonotype was recorded at least ten times. This chain links TRBV7-2 with TRBJ2-1; 10 positions agree with TRBD2. V lost 0 bases and J lost 4; bases outside the gene matches: 9. The CDR3 sequence is 18 residues long. Germline assignment: CDR1 SGHTA and CDR2 FQGNSA. CDR3 sequence: CASSLAPLAGEIYNEQFF. CDR3 bases: TGTGCCAGCAGCTTAGCCCCGCTAGCGGGAGAGATTTACAATGAGCAGTTCTTC.

Ten or more counts support this clonotype. The rearrangement joins TRBV29-1 to TRBJ2-1; 7 bases agree with TRBD2. The V gene's germline CDR1 is SQVTM and CDR2 ANQGSEA. CDR3 length: 14 residues. Trimming removed 0 bases from V and 2 bases from J; junction bases left unmatched: 1. In nucleotides, the CDR3 is TGCAGCGTTGAAGAACGGGGGGCCTACAATGAGCAGTTCTTC. It encodes CSVEERGAYNEQFF.

This clonotype was observed at least ten times. The chain has TRBV27 and TRBJ2-7; the D gene is possibly TRBD1 (5 bases). Per the germline V gene, CDR1 is MNHEY and CDR2 is SMNVEV (reference sequence). The CDR3 runs to 13 residues. The germline V and J ends were trimmed by 1 base and 2 bases, with 6 bases remaining between them. CDR3 sequence: CASSLYRTYEQYF. The CDR3 region has the DNA TGTGCCAGCAGTTTATACAGGACCTACGAGCAGTACTTC.

This clonotype was counted between two and nine times. V and J are TRBV19 and TRBJ2-7; a possible D gene is TRBD1 (6 bases). This CDR3 has 13 residues. The V gene lost 3 bases and the J gene lost 5 bases, with 11 bases spanning the gap. Germline CDR1 LNHDA, CDR2 SQIVND (reference sequence). As DNA, the CDR3 is TGTGCCAGTAGTATCAACAGGGTCCACGAGCAGTACTTC. It specifies CASSINRVHEQYF.

The sample holds a few counts of this clonotype. The chain links TRBV7-9 to TRBJ2-1, with a weak D call TRBD2 (6 bases). CDR3 length: 16 residues. Per germline, CDR1 SEHNR and CDR2 FQNEAQ (reference sequence). With 0 bases removed from V and 0 bases from J, the gap between germline ends came to 9 bases. The CDR3 region has the DNA TGTGCCAGCAGCTTAGCGGGAGGCGCCTCCTACAATGAGCAGTTCTTC. Translated: CASSLAGGASYNEQFF.

This clonotype was found a few times. The chain employs TRBV6-1 and TRBJ2-3; either TRBD1 or TRBD2 may supply D (5 bases each). Trimming removed 5 bases from V and 4 bases from J, with 16 bases in between. This CDR3 comprises 15 residues. Per germline, CDR1 MNHNS and CDR2 SASEGT. CDR3 coding DNA: TGTGCCAGCAGTCCGCCGGGACCGCCAGCAGATACGCAGTATTTT. The encoded protein is CASSPPGPPADTQYF.

The sample holds many counts of this clonotype. The V and J genes are TRBV5-1 and TRBJ1-1; 9 bases are shared with TRBD1. V dropped 5 bases and J dropped 0; count of bases not matched to a gene: 23. Germline V gene sequence: CDR1 SGHRS, CDR2 YFSETQ. This CDR3 spans 21 amino acids. Written as DNA, the CDR3 is TGCGCCAGCAGGGATTCCCTCGGGAAGCCGGGACAGGGTTTTTTGAACACTGAAGCTTTCTTT. The encoded protein is CASRDSLGKPGQGFLNTEAFF.

This clonotype was counted many times. V usage is TRBV7-9 and J usage is TRBJ2-2; D gene uncertain. Germline assignment: CDR1 SEHNR and CDR2 FQNEAQ (reference sequence). Trimming removed 9 bases at V and 2 bases at J, with 13 bases between. The CDR3 is made up of 14 amino acids. CDR3 coding DNA: TGTGCCAGTCCCCTCGACACCAACACCGGGGAGCTGTTTTTT. Protein product: CASPLDTNTGELFF.

This clonotype was detected ten times or more. V and J are TRBV7-6 and TRBJ2-1; 14 bases map to TRBD2. Germline CDR1 SGHVS, CDR2 FNYEAQ. The CDR3 contains 18 residues. J was trimmed by 0 bases and V by 5 bases; bases with no gene match: 6. The CDR3 is CASSPGLAGETSYNEQFF. For the CDR3, the DNA is TGTGCCAGCAGCCCGGGACTAGCGGGAGAGACCTCCTACAATGAGCAGTTCTTC.

This clonotype was seen ten or more times. The gene calls are TRBV10-3 and TRBJ1-5; no clear D gene. V was shortened by 2 bases and J by 4 bases, with 12 bases between the two germline ends. CDR3 length equals 15 residues. CDR1 ENHRY and CDR2 SYGVKD come from the germline V gene. The CDR3 nucleotides read TGTGCCATCAGTGAGGGATGGGTAGGGAATCAGCCCCAGCATTTT. It is translated as CAISEGWVGNQPQHF.

This clonotype has ten or more counts. The chain uses TRBV12-3 or TRBV12-4 and TRBJ1-3; D gene unclear. This CDR3 spans 14 amino acids. The V end lost 5 bases, the J end lost 0 bases, and 8 bases lay between the germline ends. The CDR3 spells CASSNGNSGNTIYF. In DNA, the CDR3 is TGTGCCAGCAGTAACGGCAACTCTGGAAACACCATATATTTT.

This chain uses TRBV20-1 with TRBJ2-1; 9 nucleotides line up with TRBD2. CDR3 length: 15 amino acids. Trimming at V came to 0 bases and at J to 6 bases, leaving 6 bases not matched to a gene. Germline V gene data show CDR1 as DFQATT and CDR2 as SNEGSKA (reference sequence). CDR3 residues: CSARDVSGSSNEQFF. The CDR3 DNA is TGCAGTGCTAGAGATGTTAGCGGGAGTAGCAATGAGCAGTTCTTC.

The chain recombines TRBV7-8 with TRBJ2-3; 11 nucleotides agree with TRBD2. Germline CDR1 reads SGHVS; CDR2 reads FQNEAQ. The ends lost 4 bases at V and 2 bases at J; junction bases unmatched: 2. CDR3 length: 15 residues. The CDR3, as DNA: TGTGCCAGCAGCTCACTAGCGGGGGCCACAGATACGCAGTATTTT. The encoded protein is CASSSLAGATDTQYF.

This clonotype was counted many times. The rearrangement joins TRBV27 to TRBJ2-1; TRBD1 might be the D (5 bases). The CDR3 totals 14 residues. Germline values: CDR1 MNHEY, CDR2 SMNVEV (reference sequence). V dropped 8 bases and J dropped 4 bases, with 15 bases sitting between them. The CDR3 protein is CASGHVAKYNEQFF. The DNA for the CDR3 is TGTGCCAGCGGACATGTGGCCAAATACAATGAGCAGTTCTTC.

This clonotype was recorded many times. The CDR3 DNA reads TGCGCCAGCTCTCCCCCCCCGGAGGATACGCAGTATTTT. Its protein product is CASSPPPEDTQYF. V and J are TRBV5-1 and TRBJ2-3; D is unresolved. This CDR3 contains 13 residues. Looked up from germline, CDR1 is SGHRS and CDR2 is YFSETQ. V was trimmed by 7 bases and J by 6 bases, leaving 15 bases between them.

This clonotype was observed at least ten times. The chain carries TRBV11-2 and TRBJ2-1, with 10 bases that match TRBD1. CDR1 and CDR2 (germline): SGHAT, FQNNGV. Trimming at V came to 5 bases and at J to 8 bases, leaving 3 bases not matched to a gene. This CDR3 comprises 13 residues. The CDR3 loop reads CASSPTGGHEQFF. CDR3 nucleotides: TGTGCCAGCAGCCCGACAGGGGGCCATGAGCAGTTCTTC.

The table lists this clonotype with many counts. The V gene is TRBV27, the J gene TRBJ2-1; 7 bases are shared with TRBD2. CDR3 length: 12 amino acids. V shed 2 bases and J 12 bases; nucleotides not matched to a gene: 4. The V gene's germline CDR1 is MNHEY and CDR2 SMNVEV (reference sequence). The CDR3 loop is CASSLGASGQFF. The CDR3 nucleotides are TGTGCCAGCAGTTTAGGGGCTAGCGGGCAGTTCTTC.

The table lists this clonotype with many counts. The CDR3 is CASSAGPGYEQYF. CDR3 sequence (DNA): TGTGCCAGCAGCGCCGGTCCTGGTTATGAGCAGTACTTC. The chain recombines TRBV9 with TRBJ2-7, with no clear D. The CDR3 has 13 amino acids. In germline, CDR1 is SGDLS, CDR2 YYNGEE. V was clipped by 3 bases and J by 7 bases, with 14 bases between them.

This clonotype has at least ten counts. The gene calls are TRBV6-6 and TRBJ2-3; 7 nucleotides align to TRBD2. This CDR3 is 13 amino acids long. The germline V gene has CDR1 MNHNY and CDR2 SVGAGI (reference sequence). The junction had 7 bases not matched to a gene; V was cut back by 8 bases and J by 5 bases. CDR3 sequence reads: CASAPGGGDTQYF. DNA for the CDR3: TGTGCCAGCGCCCCGGGGGGAGGAGATACGCAGTATTTT.

This clonotype was counted many times. This chain joins TRBV9 and TRBJ2-3, with 10 positions matching TRBD2. The junction had 16 bases not matched to a gene; V was cut back by 4 bases and J by 5 bases. This CDR3 comprises 18 residues. Germline V CDR1 and CDR2: SGDLS, YYNGEE. The CDR3 protein is CASSPLFGAGGPEDTQYF. DNA for the CDR3: TGTGCCAGCAGCCCTCTCTTCGGAGCGGGGGGGCCCGAAGATACGCAGTATTTT.

This clonotype was observed many times. The J gene is TRBJ2-1, the V gene TRBV20-1; D perhaps matches TRBD2 (7 bases). Germline CDR1 DFQATT, CDR2 SNEGSKA (reference sequence). The CDR3 totals 16 residues. V lost 1 base to trimming and J lost 6 bases, with 19 bases between them. CDR3 protein: CSARGPIGGGPNEQFF. The CDR3 coding sequence is TGCAGTGCTAGAGGTCCGATAGGGGGGGGCCCCAATGAGCAGTTCTTC.

This clonotype was seen many times. The rearrangement joins TRBV28 to TRBJ2-5; 8 bases are a match to TRBD1. The trim removed 5 bases at V and 5 bases at J, leaving 7 bases unmatched. The CDR3 extends over 14 amino acids. Germline CDR1 is MDHEN and CDR2 is SYDVKM. The CDR3 DNA sequence: TGTGCCAGCAGTCCGCAGGGGGCCCAGGAGACCCAGTACTTC. As protein: CASSPQGAQETQYF.

The table lists this clonotype with many counts. Written as DNA, the CDR3 is TGCGCCAGCAGCCAAGACAGGGCTACTTACAATGAGCAGTTCTTC. Amino acids: CASSQDRATYNEQFF. This sequence joins TRBV4-3 and TRBJ2-1; D perhaps matches TRBD1 (5 bases). The V gene lost 0 bases and the J gene lost 4 bases, with 10 bases spanning the gap. The V gene's germline CDR1 is LGHNA and CDR2 YSLEER. The CDR3 is 15 residues long.

This clonotype was seen ten or more times. This chain uses TRBV29-1 with TRBJ2-7, with 7 nucleotides matching TRBD1. V lost 1 base and J lost 0; bases outside the gene matches: 9. The germline V gene encodes CDR1 SQVTM and CDR2 ANQGSEA. The CDR3 extends over 16 amino acids. CDR3 sequence: CSVEVTATGSSYEQYF. The CDR3 region has the DNA TGCAGCGTTGAAGTCACCGCGACAGGGAGCTCCTACGAGCAGTACTTC.